This T cell receptor (beta chain) stems from a study of T cell responses to AZD1222 COVID-19 vaccine. Germline CDR1 SEHNR, CDR2 FQNEAQ (reference sequence). This CDR3 region has 13 residues. Germline trimming cut 4 bases from V and 7 bases from J; bases unmatched to any gene: 3. To note about this clone: What it binds is not known.

Assay: immunoSEQ multiplex PCR; the TCRdb copy retains only in-frame clones and omits some. The sample lists 99,000 or so clones; 86% were seen once. Study-wide findings and caveats: Spike-spanning, vaccine-associated CD4 TCRs were dominant at 160-218 and 743-854.

The clonotype was recovered from an adult who received the MenACWY meningococcal vaccine as a control. The sequencing here drew on peripheral blood, taken 28 days after the second dose of the MenACWY control vaccine. The rearrangement joins TRBV7-9 to TRBJ2-7; 11 positions agree with TRBD1. The chain's CDR3 is CASSWTGGREQYF. CDR3 nucleotides: TGTGCCAGCAGCTGGACAGGGGGCCGAGAGCAGTACTTC.